This TCR beta chain was identified in a study of blood T cell repertoires in COVID-19. Sequencing used immunoSEQ multiplex PCR; TCRdb keeps in-frame clones, though not all of them. The sample includes about 35,000 clones, 80% seen only once; the top ten take approximately 15%. Germline V CDR1 and CDR2: LNHDA, SQIVND (reference sequence). J was trimmed by 3 bases and V by 11 bases; bases with no gene match: 16. This CDR3 is 16 amino acids long. The sample consisted of peripheral blood. This TCR derives from a woman in her 70s with acute or convalescent COVID-19. The chain employs TRBV19 and TRBJ1-1; TRBD1 agrees at 9 bases. This chain's CDR3 is CAAPGQGIGRDTEAFF. In nucleotides, the CDR3 is TGTGCCGCTCCGGGACAGGGTATCGGGCGTGACACTGAAGCTTTCTTT. The full variable domain, its missing parts supplied by reference TRBV19 and TRBJ1-1, is DGGITQSPKYLFRKEGQNVTLSCEQNLNHDAMYWYRQDPGQGLRLIYYSQIVNDFQKGDIAEGYSVSREKKESFPLTVTSAQKNPTAFYLCAAPGQGIGRDTEAFFGQGTRLTVV.